The 6 T cell receptor beta chains in this list originate from one sample, sequenced in a study of blood T cell repertoires in COVID-19. Profiled with immunoSEQ multiplex PCR; TCRdb holds only in-frame clones, not every one. The sample holds roughly 70,000 clones, over 75% seen once. The material sequenced was peripheral blood. These receptors all stem from a woman older than 75 with active or convalescent COVID-19.

The chain has TRBV20-1 and TRBJ2-7; D is undetermined. This CDR3 is built from 11 residues. The germline V gene has CDR1 DFQATT and CDR2 SNEGSKA (reference sequence). The V end was cut by 0 bases, the J end by 3 bases, with 3 bases between. In nucleotides, the CDR3 is TGCAGTGCTAGAGATAACTACGAGCAGTACTTC. Residues: CSARDNYEQYF.

This sequence joins TRBV5-4 and TRBJ2-5; D remains unclear. This CDR3 region has 14 residues. V lost 1 base and J 4 bases, leaving 11 bases between the germline ends. Germline values: CDR1 SGHNT, CDR2 YYREEE (reference sequence). CDR3 protein: CASSLITEGETQYF. CDR3 sequence (DNA): TGTGCCAGCAGCTTGATTACAGAAGGAGAGACCCAGTACTTC. Full variable domain (remainder filled in from reference TRBV5-4 and TRBJ2-5): ETGVTQSPTHLIKTRGQQVTLRCSSQSGHNTVSWYQQALGQGPQFIFQYYREEENGRGNFPPRFSGLQFPNYSSELNVNALELDDSALYLCASSLITEGETQYFGPGTRLLVL.

The CDR3 loop is CASSLSISDTEAFF. As DNA, the CDR3 is TGTGCCAGCAGCTTGAGTATCTCGGACACTGAAGCTTTCTTT. The chain combines TRBV7-8 with TRBJ1-1; D uncertain. Between the trimmed V and J ends, which lost 3 bases and 3 bases, there was a span of 11 bases. The CDR3 is 14 amino acids. Germline values: CDR1 SGHVS, CDR2 FQNEAQ.

V and J are TRBV7-3 and TRBJ2-5; maybe TRBD1 (6 bases). Between the trimmed V and J ends, which lost 6 bases and 5 bases, there was a span of 19 bases. CDR3 length: 15 residues. CDR1 SGHTA and CDR2 FQGTGA come from the germline V gene. The CDR3 is CASSSTGNVRETQYF. In nucleotides, the CDR3 is TGTGCCAGCAGTTCCACAGGGAATGTTCGGGAGACCCAGTACTTC.

The CDR3 reads CASSQDINRGKSEKLFF. The CDR3 coding sequence is TGCGCCAGCAGCCAAGACATTAATAGAGGGAAAAGTGAAAAACTGTTTTTT. The rearrangement uses TRBV4-1 and TRBJ1-4, with no clear D. CDR1 is MGHRA and CDR2 is YSYEKL in the germline V gene. V was clipped by 0 bases and J by 7 bases, with 18 bases between them. The CDR3 is made up of 17 amino acids.

This chain joins TRBV18 and TRBJ1-2; TRBD1 agrees at 7 bases. Germline V gene data show CDR1 as KGHSH and CDR2 as LQKENI. This CDR3 region has 18 residues. The V and J ends lost 6 bases and 0 bases, in that order; junction bases with no gene match: 16. The DNA of the CDR3 is TGTGCCAGCTCGCCGTTTTATCCCACAGGGGATGCTAACTATGGCTACACCTTC. Protein: CASSPFYPTGDANYGYTF.